Described below is a single T cell receptor (beta chain) sequence and its context. The CDR3 contains 15 residues. V was clipped by 2 bases and J by 2 bases; unmatched bases: 8. The germline CDR1 and CDR2 sequences are GTSNPN and SVGIG (reference sequence). This record belongs to a study of cytomegalovirus exposure and HLA in healthy donors. This PCR relied on a set of 60 Vbeta primers and 13 Jbeta primers. The data were produced by immunoSEQ multiplex PCR, yet TCRdb's version contains in-frame clones alone and is incomplete. The sample has roughly 180,000 clones, 84% seen once. The sequenced sample was PBMCs. The chain recombines TRBV30 with TRBJ2-5; TRBD2 aligns across 7 bases. This TCR came from a man aged 30-40 years in good health and CMV-seronegative. The CDR3 DNA reads as TGTGCCTGGAGTCAGAGCGGGATGCTTCAAGAGACCCAGTACTTC. This gives the protein CAWSQSGMLQETQYF.